This T cell receptor beta chain was identified during a study of blood T cell repertoires in COVID-19. Germline CDR1 reads MNHEY; CDR2 reads SMNVEV (reference sequence). V shed 5 bases, J shed 4 bases, and the junction held 20 bases outside the gene matches. This CDR3 comprises 20 residues. In the original analysis: Reference gene primer amplification gave nucleated cell count estimates. Clones were sequenced by immunoSEQ multiplex PCR, and TCRdb holds only the in-frame ones, with some missing. V, J and clone size derive from that table, while D and trimming were established from the DNA sequence. Of 200,000 to 250,000 clones listed, about four fifths were seen once; the top ten hold approximately 4.8%.

V and J are TRBV27 and TRBJ2-2, with TRBD1 matching 9 bases. Sample: PBMCs or T cells enriched from blood (not recorded which). The sequence was collected from a woman in her forties or fifties who had been exposed to COVID-19. In DNA, the CDR3 is TGTGCCAGCAGTCCCCTCCCCCTAACACAGGGGGCCGAAGGCACCGGGGAGCTGTTTTTT. It yields the protein CASSPLPLTQGAEGTGELFF.